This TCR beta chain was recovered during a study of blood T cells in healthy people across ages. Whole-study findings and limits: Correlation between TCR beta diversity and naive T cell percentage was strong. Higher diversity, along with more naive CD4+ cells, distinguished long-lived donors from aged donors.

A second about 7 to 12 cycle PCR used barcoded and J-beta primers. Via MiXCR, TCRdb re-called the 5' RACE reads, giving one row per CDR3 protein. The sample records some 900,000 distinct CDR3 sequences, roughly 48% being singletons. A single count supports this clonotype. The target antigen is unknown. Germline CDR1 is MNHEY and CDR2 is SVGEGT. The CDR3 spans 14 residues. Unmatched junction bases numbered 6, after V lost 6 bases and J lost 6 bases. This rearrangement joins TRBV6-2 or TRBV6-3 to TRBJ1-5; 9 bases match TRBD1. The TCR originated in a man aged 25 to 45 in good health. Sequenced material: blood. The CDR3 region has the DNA TGTGCCAGCAGGCTACAGGGGGCAGGTCAGCCCCAGCATTTT. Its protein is CASRLQGAGQPQHF.